Following are 10 T cell receptor beta chains from one sample sequenced in a study of T cell responses to AZD1222 COVID-19 vaccine. The assay was immunoSEQ multiplex PCR, and TCRdb's table has in-frame clones only and misses some. Of 40,000 to 55,000 clones in the sample, approximately 90% were seen once. Sequences were derived from peripheral blood, sampled 28 days after the second AZD1222 dose. The receptors derive from an adult who received the AZD1222 COVID-19 vaccine.

This chain connects TRBV5-5 to TRBJ1-1; D not certain. The CDR3 loop spans 14 amino acids. Trimming took 4 bases from V and 1 from J, leaving 11 bases between them. CDR1 and CDR2 (germline): SGHKS, YYEKEE (reference sequence). The CDR3 here is CASSVWPRNTEAFF. CDR3 DNA sequence: TGTGCCAGCAGCGTTTGGCCAAGGAACACTGAAGCTTTCTTT. Full variable domain (outside the CDR3, taken from reference TRBV5-5 and TRBJ1-1): DAGVTQSPTHLIKTRGQQVTLRCSPISGHKSVSWYQQVLGQGPQFIFQYYEKEERGRGNFPDRFSARQFPNYSSELNVNALLLGDSALYLCASSVWPRNTEAFFGQGTRLTVV.

In regard to this clone: This sample includes further DNA sequences coding for the same CDR3. V gene TRBV5-1 combines with J gene TRBJ1-1; D unclear. V was pared by 1 base and J by 2 bases, with 9 bases between. CDR1 is SGHRS, CDR2 YFSETQ, per germline. The CDR3 consists of 14 residues. CDR3 residues: CASSLSRGNTEAFF. The CDR3 nucleotides read TGCGCCAGCAGCTTGTCACGGGGAAACACTGAAGCTTTCTTT.

The rearrangement links TRBV2 to TRBJ1-1, with no clear D. CDR1 SNHLY and CDR2 FYNNEI come from the germline V gene. V was trimmed by 2 bases and J by 11 bases, leaving 15 bases between them. The CDR3 is 13 amino acids. For the CDR3, the DNA is TGTGCCAGCAGTGAATCGGAGGAATCGCGGGCTTTCTTT. Amino acid sequence: CASSESEESRAFF.

The V and J genes are TRBV25-1 and TRBJ1-1, with TRBD1 as a possible D gene (5 bases). V gave up 0 bases and J gave up 4 bases, with 12 bases separating them. CDR3 size: 15 residues. Germline V gene sequence: CDR1 MGHDK, CDR2 SYGVNS. The CDR3 bases are TGTGCCAGCAGTGAATACGGGGGTTCGGGCACTGAAGCTTTCTTT. As protein: CASSEYGGSGTEAFF.

This clone was seen once. This rearrangement joins TRBV18 to TRBJ1-2; 9 bases agree with TRBD1. The CDR3 length is 16 residues. The V gene's germline CDR1 is KGHSH and CDR2 LQKENI. V shed 2 bases, J shed 4 bases, and the junction held 8 bases outside the gene matches. CDR3 loop: CASSPMGQGTVYGYTF. As DNA, the CDR3 is TGTGCCAGCTCACCAATGGGACAGGGAACCGTCTATGGCTACACCTTC.

J is TRBJ2-1 and V is TRBV2; TRBD2 might be the D (5 bases). The V end was cut by 5 bases, the J end by 0 bases, with 8 bases between. Per germline, CDR1 SNHLY and CDR2 FYNNEI. The CDR3 length is 14 residues. The CDR3 sequence is CASSFTSSYNEQFF. The CDR3 DNA sequence: TGTGCCAGCAGTTTCACTAGCTCCTACAATGAGCAGTTCTTC.

V and J are TRBV7-9 and TRBJ2-7; the match to TRBD1 covers 9 bases. This CDR3 spans 15 amino acids. Germline assignment: CDR1 SEHNR and CDR2 FQNEAQ (reference sequence). V gave up 5 bases and J gave up 4 bases; unmatched junction bases: 9. As DNA, the CDR3 is TGTGCCAGCAGCGGACCGGGACAGGGTTATTACGAGCAGTACTTC. Protein sequence: CASSGPGQGYYEQYF.

The rearrangement uses TRBV5-1 and TRBJ1-5; possibly TRBD1 for D (5 bases). Looked up from germline, CDR1 is SGHRS and CDR2 is YFSETQ. The CDR3 length is 16 residues. V lost 0 bases to trimming and J lost 1 base, with 11 bases between them. CDR3 amino acids: CASSLEGPGSNQPQHF. CDR3 coding DNA: TGCGCCAGCAGCTTGGAGGGACCAGGAAGCAATCAGCCCCAGCATTTT. Full variable domain (remainder filled in from reference TRBV5-1 and TRBJ1-5): KAGVTQTPRYLIKTRGQQVTLSCSPISGHRSVSWYQQTPGQGLQFLFEYFSETQRNKGNFPGRFSGRQFSNSRSEMNVSTLELGDSALYLCASSLEGPGSNQPQHFGDGTRLSIL.

The chain carries TRBV5-1 and TRBJ2-2, with D perhaps assigned TRBD1 or TRBD2 (6 bases each). CDR3 size: 14 residues. In germline, CDR1 is SGHRS, CDR2 YFSETQ. V gave up 5 bases and J gave up 6 bases, with 14 bases separating them. Here the CDR3 reads CASRRDKIPGELFF. The DNA of the CDR3 is TGCGCCAGCAGGCGGGACAAAATTCCCGGGGAGCTGTTTTTT.

This clone was counted between two and nine times. V and J are TRBV19 and TRBJ1-5, with 7 bases matching TRBD1. Trimming removed 5 bases from V and 3 bases from J; junction bases left unmatched: 4. Germline V gene sequence: CDR1 LNHDA, CDR2 SQIVND (reference sequence). The CDR3 contains 14 residues. CDR3 nucleotides: TGTGCCAGTAGTCTACAGGGGATCAATCAGCCCCAGCATTTT. As protein: CASSLQGINQPQHF.